The 25 T cell receptor beta chains listed next were all sequenced from one sample in a study of glioma-infiltrating T cells after dendritic cell vaccination. Some clones are missing from TCRdb's copy, which holds only in-frame ones; the method was immunoSEQ multiplex PCR. Of approximately 91,000 clones in the sample, about 81% were seen once. Stated time point: after dendritic cell vaccination, including at tumor progression/relapse. The specimen comprised blood, sampled after dendritic cell vaccination. These TCRs come from a human donor with glioblastoma.

The V call is TRBV7-9, the J call TRBJ2-7, with 7 bases identical to TRBD1. J lost 3 bases, V lost 5 bases, and 7 bases had no gene match. The length of the CDR3 is 14 residues. Germline V gene data show CDR1 as SEHNR and CDR2 as FQNEAQ (reference sequence). This CDR3 reads CASSTRDSYYEQYF. CDR3 bases: TGTGCCAGCAGCACCCGGGACAGTTACTACGAGCAGTACTTC.

The CDR3: CASSLFLAGQETQYF. The CDR3 region has the DNA TGTGCCAGCAGCTTATTTCTAGCGGGTCAAGAGACCCAGTACTTC. The chain joins TRBV7-2 to TRBJ2-5; TRBD2 aligns across 8 bases. The ends lost 2 bases at V and 2 bases at J; junction bases unmatched: 4. Germline-derived CDR1 and CDR2 are SGHTA and FQGNSA. This CDR3 region has 15 residues.

The chain is built from TRBV5-1 and TRBJ2-1; 8 bases fit TRBD2. Losses at the gene ends were 5 bases for V and 3 bases for J; bases not matched to a gene: 7. This CDR3 comprises 15 residues. Germline-derived CDR1 and CDR2 are SGHRS and YFSETQ. CDR3 protein: CASRSRGEGYNEQFF. In DNA, the CDR3 is TGCGCCAGCAGGTCGCGGGGGGAGGGCTACAATGAGCAGTTCTTC.

The V and J genes are TRBV5-1 and TRBJ1-1; TRBD1 matches 8 bases. V lost 5 bases and J lost 5; bases outside the gene matches: 11. The CDR3 runs to 15 residues. Germline CDR1 SGHRS, CDR2 YFSETQ. The CDR3 region has the DNA TGCGCCAGCAGTCGACAGGGGAGTATTGGAACTGAAGCTTTCTTT. Translating gives CASSRQGSIGTEAFF.

This chain connects TRBV5-1 to TRBJ1-1; no clear D. Germline-derived CDR1 and CDR2 are SGHRS and YFSETQ. The CDR3 sequence is 14 residues long. Trimming removed 3 bases from V and 0 bases from J, with 9 bases in between. The CDR3 DNA reads as TGCGCCAGCAGCTACGAGCGGGTGAACACTGAAGCTTTCTTT. It yields the protein CASSYERVNTEAFF.

V is TRBV16 and J is TRBJ1-2, with D hard to call. The length of the CDR3 is 13 residues. V was shortened by 3 bases and J by 3 bases, with 8 bases between the two germline ends. From germline, CDR1 is KGHSY and CDR2 FQNENV. Here the CDR3 reads CASSHQVDYGYTF. CDR3 coding DNA: TGTGCCAGCAGCCACCAGGTAGACTATGGCTACACCTTC.

This CDR3 reads CASSFAGTGEGPVSDEQYV. CDR3 coding DNA: TGTGCCAGCAGCTTTGCGGGGACAGGGGAGGGCCCCGTGTCTGACGAGCAGTACGTC. The chain couples TRBV12-1 to TRBJ2-7; the table's D call of TRBD1 was not tested on the DNA. TRBV12-1 is classified as a pseudogene. The CDR3 spans 19 residues.

This clone was seen a handful of times. V is TRBV29-1 and J is TRBJ2-1, with 11 bases matching TRBD1. The CDR3 spans 15 residues. Losses at the gene ends were 6 bases for V and 4 bases for J; bases not matched to a gene: 8. Germline assignment: CDR1 SQVTM and CDR2 ANQGSEA. The CDR3 bases are TGCAGCGTCTTATCCGGGACAGGGGGTTACAATGAGCAGTTCTTC. As protein: CSVLSGTGGYNEQFF.

This clone has more than one count but fewer than ten. This chain links TRBV7-9 with TRBJ1-6, with 7 nucleotides matching TRBD1. With V trimmed by 3 bases and J by 8 bases, 1 base remained unmatched. The germline CDR1 and CDR2 sequences are SEHNR and FQNEAQ (reference sequence). CDR3 length equals 13 residues. In nucleotides, the CDR3 is TGTGCCAGCAGCTTCGACAGGGATTCACCCCTCCACTTT. Its translation is CASSFDRDSPLHF.

J is TRBJ2-1 and V is TRBV7-9; D is ambiguous. Looked up from germline, CDR1 is SEHNR and CDR2 is FQNEAQ (reference sequence). The CDR3 consists of 12 residues. Between the trimmed V and J ends, which lost 0 bases and 9 bases, there was a span of 6 bases. In DNA, the CDR3 is TGTGCCAGCAGCTTAGCCCTAGGTGAGCAGTTCTTC. It specifies CASSLALGEQFF. The whole variable domain, filled in from reference TRBV7-9 and TRBJ2-1, reads DTGVSQNPRHKITKRGQNVTFRCDPISEHNRLYWYRQTLGQGPEFLTYFQNEAQLEKSRLLSDRFSAERPKGSFSTLEIQRTEQGDSAMYLCASSLALGEQFFGPGTRLTVL.

This clone was counted once. This chain links TRBV28 with TRBJ2-5, with TRBD2 matching 11 bases. J was trimmed by 4 bases and V by 6 bases; bases with no gene match: 10. Germline CDR1 is MDHEN and CDR2 is SYDVKM. The CDR3 has 16 residues. The CDR3 coding sequence is TGTGCCAGCAGCCTCGGGGCTAGCGGGAGGAGAGAGACCCAGTACTTC. Amino acid sequence: CASSLGASGRRETQYF.

The rearrangement joins TRBV6-1 to TRBJ2-3; tentative D call: TRBD1 (5 bases). V was pared by 6 bases and J by 1 base, with 14 bases between. The CDR3 sequence is 15 residues long. From germline, CDR1 is MNHNS and CDR2 SASEGT. The CDR3: CASRIGRAGTDTQYF. In DNA, the CDR3 is TGTGCCAGCAGAATCGGCAGGGCGGGCACAGATACGCAGTATTTT.

J is TRBJ2-1 and V is TRBV11-3; 13 bases line up with TRBD2. Germline V gives CDR1 SGHNT, CDR2 YENEEA. J lost 5 bases, V lost 1 base, and 5 bases had no gene match. This CDR3 contains 17 residues. CDR3 coding DNA: TGTGCCAGCAGCTTAGTGGGGACTAGCGGGATACACAATGAGCAGTTCTTC. Translation gives CASSLVGTSGIHNEQFF.

This clone was observed a single time. The chain couples TRBV5-1 to TRBJ1-1; 8 bases are shared with TRBD1. Per the germline V gene, CDR1 is SGHRS and CDR2 is YFSETQ. The junction had 5 bases not matched to a gene; V was cut back by 2 bases and J by 5 bases. The CDR3 totals 14 residues. The CDR3 bases are TGCGCCAGCAGCTTTGGACAGGGAGGAACTGAAGCTTTCTTT. It translates to CASSFGQGGTEAFF.

In its sample, this clone was seen a few times. V is TRBV9 and J is TRBJ2-7, with D perhaps TRBD2 (5 bases). CDR1 SGDLS and CDR2 YYNGEE come from the germline V gene. CDR3 length: 14 residues. V lost 0 bases, J lost 0 bases, and 7 bases lay in between. The CDR3 sequence is CASSVGGSSYEQYF. The CDR3, as DNA: TGTGCCAGCAGCGTAGGAGGGAGCTCCTACGAGCAGTACTTC.

V is TRBV27 and J is TRBJ1-2; a weak D match, TRBD1 (6 bases). CDR1 and CDR2 from the germline V gene are MNHEY and SMNVEV (reference sequence). V was clipped by 6 bases and J by 7 bases, with 24 bases between them. The CDR3 sequence is 16 residues long. The CDR3 is CASRKTGGGLYGGYTF. CDR3 DNA sequence: TGTGCCAGCAGGAAGACCGGGGGGGGCCTATACGGTGGCTACACCTTC.

The chain joins TRBV6-1 to TRBJ2-1; D might be TRBD2 (7 bases). V was clipped by 3 bases and J by 4 bases, with 16 bases between them. The CDR3 consists of 16 residues. The germline V gene encodes CDR1 MNHNS and CDR2 SASEGT. CDR3 amino acids: CASSDYGGAHYNEQFF. The CDR3 bases are TGTGCCAGCAGTGATTATGGGGGGGCCCATTACAATGAGCAGTTCTTC.

The chain recombines TRBV6-5 with TRBJ1-6; the match to TRBD1 covers 8 bases. There are 13 residues in the CDR3. CDR1 is MNHEY and CDR2 is SVGAGI in the germline V gene. Germline trimming cut 9 bases from V and 7 bases from J; bases unmatched to any gene: 5. DNA for the CDR3: TGTGCCAGTCACCAGGGGGCCAATTCACCCCTCCACTTT. It codes for CASHQGANSPLHF.

About this clone itself: It is unclear where the CDR3 begins or ends on the DNA, so no DNA is shown, and the CDR3 is as TCRdb lists it. V and J are TRBV6-5 and TRBJ2-7; TRBD1 is taken as the D call from the table, unchecked against the DNA. The CDR3 contains 15 residues when both ends are counted. CDR1 and CDR2 from the germline V gene are MNHEY and SVGAGI. This CDR3 reads CASSTSGQGYYEQYV.

The chain employs TRBV29-1 and TRBJ1-3; 7 bases line up with TRBD1. This CDR3 spans 15 amino acids. After removal of 0 bases from V and 2 bases from J, the junction contained 4 bases not matched to a gene. Germline CDR1 and CDR2: SQVTM and ANQGSEA. This CDR3 reads CSVEDRGKTGNTIYF. CDR3 DNA sequence: TGCAGCGTTGAAGACAGGGGGAAGACTGGAAACACCATATATTTT.

This chain connects TRBV19 to TRBJ2-7; TRBD1 aligns across 8 bases. The CDR3 has 15 amino acids. The germline V gene encodes CDR1 LNHDA and CDR2 SQIVND (reference sequence). Trimming at V came to 5 bases and at J to 3 bases, leaving 9 bases not matched to a gene. CDR3 in amino acids: CASSGPQGDRYEQYF. The CDR3 DNA sequence: TGTGCCAGTAGTGGACCACAGGGGGACCGCTACGAGCAGTACTTC.

The CDR3 spells CAWSIGGQPQHF. Written as DNA, the CDR3 is TGTGCCTGGAGTATCGGGGGACAGCCCCAGCATTTT. This sequence joins TRBV30 and TRBJ1-5, with a tentative D call TRBD1 (5 bases). Looked up from germline, CDR1 is GTSNPN and CDR2 is SVGIG (reference sequence). Trimming stripped 2 bases from V and 7 bases from J, with 9 bases between. This CDR3 has 12 residues.

The J gene is TRBJ2-7, the V gene TRBV6-1; D is undetermined. This CDR3 is built from 14 residues. V lost 1 base and J lost 4, with 11 bases in between. The germline V gene has CDR1 MNHNS and CDR2 SASEGT. The DNA of the CDR3 is TGTGCCAGCAGTGAAGGGTCAGCTAGTTACGAGCAGTACGTC. Residues: CASSEGSASYEQYV.

The rearrangement links TRBV11-2 to TRBJ1-5; 12 positions agree with TRBD1. V lost 4 bases and J lost 6; bases outside the gene matches: 1. Germline CDR1 is SGHAT and CDR2 is FQNNGV. The CDR3 sequence is 14 residues long. CDR3 bases: TGTGCCAGCAGCTGGGACAGGGGGCTTCAGCCCCAGCATTTT. As protein: CASSWDRGLQPQHF.

The rearrangement uses TRBV12-5 and TRBJ1-1, with D possibly TRBD1 on 6 matching bases. The germline V gene encodes CDR1 LGHNT and CDR2 FRNRAP. The CDR3 has 13 amino acids. V was cut by 5 bases and J by 9 bases, with 16 bases left in between. CDR3 DNA sequence: TGTGCTAGTGGTGCTTACCCAGGGGTACAAGCTTTCTTT. Protein sequence: CASGAYPGVQAFF.